This note documents a single T cell receptor beta chain sequence. In this sample, this clonotype turned up a few times. No antigen is known for it. Base qualities are missing; no much larger clone stands one base away. Library preparation used 5' RACE. The instrument was an Illumina HiSeq 2500. A second roughly 6 to 11 cycle PCR used a sample-barcoded 5' primer and a J-beta primer mix. Each TCR beta cDNA molecule received a unique molecular identifier from a template-switch 5' adaptor carrying 12 random nucleotides. Each sample yielded at least 3 million CDR3-containing paired-end reads. First-strand cDNA was synthesized from all RNA with the Mint cDNA synthesis kit, primed by a TRBC-specific oligonucleotide. All cDNA was treated with uracil-DNA glycosylase and then went through a first 18-cycle PCR with the universal primers M1SS and BC2_uni_R. As for the authors' bioinformatics: For normalization, 1 million high-quality reads were randomly selected from each sample, with every read carrying a distinct molecular identifier. Reads with shared molecular identifiers were discarded instead of being binned into consensus sequences. MiTCR, run with a Q25 quality threshold and the strictest error-elimination algorithm, handled CDR3 identification, clonotype clustering and error correction. A nonparametric unseen species model with Euler transformation was used to estimate lower-bound total TCR beta diversity. TCRdb passed the public sequencing reads through fastp at Q25 and MiXCR, retaining productive beta sequences. Identical CDR3 protein sequences are pooled into one entry, listed with their most common genes and DNA. TCRdb's processing, not the authors' own work, is the source of the V and J calls. Present in this sample are over 1,500,000 distinct CDR3 sequences, about 49% of which were seen just once. The top ten hold 2.1% of the sample.

The donors were roughly 39 Caucasian individuals from Russia, aged about 6 to 100 years, who were systemically healthy. Roughly 11 milliliters of peripheral blood were drawn from each donor into EDTA-treated Vacutainer tubes. PBMCs were isolated by Ficoll-Paque density-gradient centrifugation, with at least 7 million obtained per sample. Trizol reagent was used to extract total RNA from the PBMCs, yielding at least 5.5 micrograms per sample. For every donor, an aliquot of PBMCs went through flow cytometry to measure the percentages of naive CD45RAhigh/CD27high T cells. The CDR3 sequence holds 15 residues, the cysteine and phenylalanine included. The only DNA kept is the CDR3, 45 bases in frame from the first base. V lost 2 bases and J lost 3 bases, and the count of bases not matched to a germline gene is 2. CDR1 is given as MNHEY and CDR2 as SVGAGI, both from the germline V gene. The source of the sample is a study of blood T cells in healthy people across ages (dated by TCRdb to the mid-2010s). Notes on the research overall: Template switching captured roughly one uniquely barcoded TCR beta cDNA molecule per two T cells in model experiments. The study measured age-related changes in TCR beta repertoire diversity using deep sequencing normalized with unique cDNA molecular identifiers. Four age groups were formed from the donors: young (average 16 years), middle-aged (approximately 39), aged (more than 55) and long-lived (more than 75). To avoid experimental bias, donors of different ages were randomly spread across the sequencing lanes. For two donors (one aged 18 to 30 and one aged 80 or older), the study analyzed two additional independent replicas of 1 million unique cDNA reads from the same blood draw. Points the paper makes about the study in general: The long-lived group showed more naive CD4+ T cells, fewer expanded clones and increased TCR diversity than the aged group, suggesting age selection. Because donor CMV infection status was unknown, age-related changes in expanded clonotypes were potentially confounded. Observed TCR beta diversity per million T cells fell roughly linearly with age, and a significant reduction was already apparent by age around 36. Estimates of total diversity from one million sequenced T cells were regarded as lower bounds and underestimates. Observed TCR beta diversity correlated strongly with the percentage of naive T cells measured by flow cytometry. Because profiling used bulk unsorted PBMCs, naive and antigen-experienced compartments could not be compared conclusively.

This clonotype was sampled from a woman aged 40-49 years in good health. The rearranged chain carries TRBV6-5 and TRBJ2-3; 10 bases in the middle match TRBD1. Sequencing was done on a sample of blood. CDR3 region: CASSYTDRGTDTQYF. The DNA sequence is given as TGTGCCAGCAGTTACACGGACAGGGGGACAGATACGCAGTATTTT.